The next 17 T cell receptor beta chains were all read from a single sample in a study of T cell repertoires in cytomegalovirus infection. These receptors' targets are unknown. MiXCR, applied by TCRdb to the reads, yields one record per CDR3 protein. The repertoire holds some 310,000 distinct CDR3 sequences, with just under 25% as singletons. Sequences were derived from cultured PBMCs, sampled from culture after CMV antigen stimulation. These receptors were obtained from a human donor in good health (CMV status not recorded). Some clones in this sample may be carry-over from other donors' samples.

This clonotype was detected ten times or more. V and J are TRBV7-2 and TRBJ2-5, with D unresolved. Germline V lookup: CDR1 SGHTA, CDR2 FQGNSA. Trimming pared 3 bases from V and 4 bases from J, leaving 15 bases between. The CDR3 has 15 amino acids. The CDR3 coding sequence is TGTGCCAGCAGCTTCGTGGTGGAAAGAACAGAGACCCAGTACTTC. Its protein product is CASSFVVERTETQYF.

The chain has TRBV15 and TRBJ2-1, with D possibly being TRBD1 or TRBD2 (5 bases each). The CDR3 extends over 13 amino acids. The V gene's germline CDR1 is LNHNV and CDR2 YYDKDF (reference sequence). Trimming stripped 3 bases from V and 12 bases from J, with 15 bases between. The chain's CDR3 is CATSRPPEGRQFF. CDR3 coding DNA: TGTGCCACCAGCAGGCCACCCGAGGGGCGGCAGTTCTTC.

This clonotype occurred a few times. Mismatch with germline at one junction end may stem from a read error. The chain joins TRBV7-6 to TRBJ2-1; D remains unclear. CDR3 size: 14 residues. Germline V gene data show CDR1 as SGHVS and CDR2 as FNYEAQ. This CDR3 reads CASSPENSYNEQFF. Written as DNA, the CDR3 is TGTGCTAGCAGCCCTGAGAACTCCTACAATGAGCAGTTCTTC.

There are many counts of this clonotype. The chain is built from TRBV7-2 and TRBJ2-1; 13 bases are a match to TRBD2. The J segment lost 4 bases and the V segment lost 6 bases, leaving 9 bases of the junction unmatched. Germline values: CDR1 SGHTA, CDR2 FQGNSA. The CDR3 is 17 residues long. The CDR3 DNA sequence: TGTGCCAGCAGTTATGGAGGGACTAGCGGGAATTACAATGAGCAGTTCTTC. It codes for CASSYGGTSGNYNEQFF. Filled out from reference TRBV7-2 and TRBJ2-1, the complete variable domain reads GAGVSQSPSNKVTEKGKDVELRCDPISGHTALYWYRQSLGQGLEFLIYFQGNSAPDKSGLPSDRFSAERTGGSVSTLTIQRTQQEDSAVYLCASSYGGTSGNYNEQFFGPGTRLTVL.

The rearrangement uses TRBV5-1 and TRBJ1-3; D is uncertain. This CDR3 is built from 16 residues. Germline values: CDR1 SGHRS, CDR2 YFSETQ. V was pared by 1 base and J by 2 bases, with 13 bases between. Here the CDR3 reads CASSLSWGVAGNTIYF. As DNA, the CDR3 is TGCGCCAGCAGCTTGTCCTGGGGTGTAGCTGGAAACACCATATATTTT.

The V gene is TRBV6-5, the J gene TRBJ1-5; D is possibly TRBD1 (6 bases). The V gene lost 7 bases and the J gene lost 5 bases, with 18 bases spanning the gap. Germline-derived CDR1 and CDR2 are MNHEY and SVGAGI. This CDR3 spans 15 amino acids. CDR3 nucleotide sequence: TGTGCCAGCACCCAGGCACAGGGTTTAGATCAGCCCCAGCATTTT. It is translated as CASTQAQGLDQPQHF.

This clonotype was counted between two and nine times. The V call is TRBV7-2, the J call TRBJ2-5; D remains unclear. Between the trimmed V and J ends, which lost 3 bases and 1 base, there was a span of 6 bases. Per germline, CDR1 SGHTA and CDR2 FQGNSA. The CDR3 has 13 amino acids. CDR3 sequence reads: CASSFGLQETQYF. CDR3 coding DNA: TGTGCCAGCAGCTTCGGGCTCCAAGAGACCCAGTACTTC.

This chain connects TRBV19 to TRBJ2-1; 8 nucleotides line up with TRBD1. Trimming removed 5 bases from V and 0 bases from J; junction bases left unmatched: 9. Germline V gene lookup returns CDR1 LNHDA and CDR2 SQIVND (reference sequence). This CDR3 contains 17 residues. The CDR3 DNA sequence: TGTGCCAGTAGTCGCGATGGACAGGGAAGCTCCTACAATGAGCAGTTCTTC. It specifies CASSRDGQGSSYNEQFF.

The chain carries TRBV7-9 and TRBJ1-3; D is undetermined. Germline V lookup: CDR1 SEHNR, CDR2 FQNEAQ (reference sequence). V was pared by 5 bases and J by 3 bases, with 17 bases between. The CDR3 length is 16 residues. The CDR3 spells CASSLTPSLGGNTIYF. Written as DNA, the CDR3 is TGTGCCAGCAGCCTCACCCCGAGTCTAGGTGGAAACACCATATATTTT. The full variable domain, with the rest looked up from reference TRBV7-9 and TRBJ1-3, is DTGVSQNPRHKITKRGQNVTFRCDPISEHNRLYWYRQTLGQGPEFLTYFQNEAQLEKSRLLSDRFSAERPKGSFSTLEIQRTEQGDSAMYLCASSLTPSLGGNTIYFGEGSWLTVV.

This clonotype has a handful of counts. The CDR3 region has the DNA TGTGCCAGCAGTGAAAGTTTCCCAGCGGGGGTCACAGATACGCAGTATTTT. This gives the protein CASSESFPAGVTDTQYF. The gene calls are TRBV6-1 and TRBJ2-3; 8 bases map to TRBD2. This CDR3 has 17 residues. Trimming removed 2 bases from V and 2 bases from J; junction bases left unmatched: 9. Germline CDR1 reads MNHNS; CDR2 reads SASEGT.

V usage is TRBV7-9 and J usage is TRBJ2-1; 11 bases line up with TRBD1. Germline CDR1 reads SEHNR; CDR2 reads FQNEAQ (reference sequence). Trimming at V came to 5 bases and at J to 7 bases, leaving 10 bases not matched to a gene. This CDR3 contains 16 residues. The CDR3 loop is CASSPPGTGGSNEQFF. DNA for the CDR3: TGTGCCAGCAGCCCGCCCGGGACAGGGGGTTCGAATGAGCAGTTCTTC.

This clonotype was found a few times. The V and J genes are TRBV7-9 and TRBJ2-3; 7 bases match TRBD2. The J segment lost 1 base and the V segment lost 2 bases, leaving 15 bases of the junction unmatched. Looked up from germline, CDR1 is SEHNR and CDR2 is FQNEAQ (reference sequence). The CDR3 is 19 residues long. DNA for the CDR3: TGTGCCAGCAGCTTAAGCCCCGCCGGGCCAGCGGGACGCACAGATACGCAGTATTTT. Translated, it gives CASSLSPAGPAGRTDTQYF.

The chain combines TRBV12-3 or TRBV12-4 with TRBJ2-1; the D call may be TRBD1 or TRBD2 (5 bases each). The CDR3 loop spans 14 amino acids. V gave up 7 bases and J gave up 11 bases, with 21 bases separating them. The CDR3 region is CASKTLGVGVKQFF. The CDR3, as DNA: TGTGCCAGCAAGACCTTAGGGGTGGGGGTAAAGCAGTTCTTC.

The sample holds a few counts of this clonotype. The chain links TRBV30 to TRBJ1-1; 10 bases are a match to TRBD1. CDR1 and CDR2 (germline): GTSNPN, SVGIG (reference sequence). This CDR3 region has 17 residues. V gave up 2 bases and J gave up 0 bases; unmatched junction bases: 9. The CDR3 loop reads CAWSWGTGEGLNTEAFF. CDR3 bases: TGTGCCTGGAGTTGGGGGACAGGGGAGGGGTTGAACACTGAAGCTTTCTTT.

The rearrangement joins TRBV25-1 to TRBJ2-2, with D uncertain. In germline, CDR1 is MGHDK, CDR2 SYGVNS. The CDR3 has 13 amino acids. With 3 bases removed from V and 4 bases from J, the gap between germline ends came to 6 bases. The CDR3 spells CASSDPRTGELFF. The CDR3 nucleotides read TGTGCCAGCAGTGATCCCCGCACCGGGGAGCTGTTTTTT. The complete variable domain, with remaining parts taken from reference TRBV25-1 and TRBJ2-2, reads EADIYQTPRYLVIGTGKKITLECSQTMGHDKMYWYQQDPGMELHLIHYSYGVNSTEKGDLSSESTVSRIRTEHFPLTLESARPSHTSQYLCASSDPRTGELFFGEGSRLTVL.

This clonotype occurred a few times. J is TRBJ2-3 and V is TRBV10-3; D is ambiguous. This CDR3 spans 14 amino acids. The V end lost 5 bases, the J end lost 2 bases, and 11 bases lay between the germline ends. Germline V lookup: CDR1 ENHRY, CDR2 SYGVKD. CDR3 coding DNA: TGTGCCATCAGTCGAGCCGGGTCCACAGATACGCAGTATTTT. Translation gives CAISRAGSTDTQYF.

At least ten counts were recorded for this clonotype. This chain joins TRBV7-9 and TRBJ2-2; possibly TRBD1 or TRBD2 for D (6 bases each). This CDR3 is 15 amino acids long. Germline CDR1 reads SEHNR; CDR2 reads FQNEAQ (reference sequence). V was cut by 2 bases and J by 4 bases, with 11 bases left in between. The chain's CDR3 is CASSLLGGTTGELFF. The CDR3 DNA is TGTGCCAGCAGCTTACTCGGGGGCACCACCGGGGAGCTGTTTTTT.